This T cell receptor beta chain was sequenced for a study of cytomegalovirus exposure and HLA in healthy donors. Germline CDR1 and CDR2: LNHDA and SQIVND (reference sequence). V was shortened by 4 bases and J by 8 bases, with 8 bases between the two germline ends. The CDR3 sequence is 11 residues long. PCR primers comprised 60 Vbeta and 13 Jbeta primers. Clones were sequenced by immunoSEQ multiplex PCR, and TCRdb holds only the in-frame ones, with some missing. The table lists about 180,000 clones, roughly 79% of them singletons. Study results and caveats: TCR beta sequences reportedly predicted most subjects' HLA-A and HLA-B alleles accurately. One later analysis reportedly identified an Asian-associated ancestry cluster that showed fewer N-insertions than the approximately 700-donor mean. Most of the TCR beta V segments (in an earlier analysis) were productive either about 87% or about 30% of the time.

Comments on this clone: Antigen: not known.

The rearrangement links TRBV19 to TRBJ1-1; D is undetermined. Sequencing input: PBMCs. The sequence came from a woman aged 18-29 years in good health and CMV-seropositive. CDR3: CASSTLNEAFF. CDR3 nucleotide sequence: TGTGCCAGTAGTACACTAAACGAAGCTTTCTTT.